What follows are 27 T cell receptor beta chains derived from one specimen sequenced in a study of blood T cell repertoires in COVID-19. Clones were sequenced by immunoSEQ multiplex PCR, and TCRdb holds only the in-frame ones, with some missing. The table shows under 300,000 clones, with 75% to 90% occurring only once. Source material: PBMCs or T cells enriched from blood (not recorded which). These receptors were obtained from a woman in her forties or fifties who had recovered from COVID-19.

The chain combines TRBV9 with TRBJ2-3; maybe TRBD2 (6 bases). Germline CDR1 SGDLS, CDR2 YYNGEE. V was clipped by 7 bases and J by 4 bases, with 13 bases between them. This CDR3 contains 13 residues. The CDR3 loop is CASGGSGPDTQYF. CDR3 DNA: TGTGCCAGCGGGGGGTCAGGCCCAGATACGCAGTATTTT.

A word on this clone: This CDR3 is also generated by other DNA sequences in the sample. DNA of the CDR3: TGCGCCAGCAGCCAAGACAGGGTTCAGCCCCAGCATTTT. It is translated as CASSQDRVQPQHF. This chain joins TRBV4-1 and TRBJ1-5, with D perhaps matching TRBD1 (5 bases). The CDR3 is made up of 13 amino acids. The germline V gene encodes CDR1 MGHRA and CDR2 YSYEKL. Between the trimmed V and J ends, which lost 0 bases and 6 bases, there was a span of 6 bases.

This chain connects TRBV5-6 to TRBJ1-1; D ambiguous. This CDR3 has 15 amino acids. Trimming shortened V by 0 bases and J by 0 bases, and 9 bases separated the two germline ends. Germline V gene data show CDR1 as SGHDT and CDR2 as YYEEEE. Written as DNA, the CDR3 is TGTGCCAGCAGCTTGGTGCGCGGGTTGAACACTGAAGCTTTCTTT. Protein sequence: CASSLVRGLNTEAFF. Based on the CDR3 plus reference TRBV5-6 and TRBJ1-1, the full variable domain is DAGVTQSPTHLIKTRGQQVTLRCSPKSGHDTVSWYQQALGQGPQFIFQYYEEEERQRGNFPDRFSGHQFPNYSSELNVNALLLGDSALYLCASSLVRGLNTEAFFGQGTRLTVV.

The CDR3 DNA sequence: TGTGCCAGCAGTGGCATTGTGACAGACAATGAGCAGTTCTTC. It specifies CASSGIVTDNEQFF. This rearrangement joins TRBV25-1 to TRBJ2-1; maybe TRBD1 (5 bases). Trimming took off 4 bases at V and 5 bases at J, with 12 bases between the two ends. In germline, CDR1 is MGHDK, CDR2 SYGVNS. The CDR3 is made up of 14 amino acids. The whole variable domain, remainder taken from reference TRBV25-1 and TRBJ2-1, is EADIYQTPRYLVIGTGKKITLECSQTMGHDKMYWYQQDPGMELHLIHYSYGVNSTEKGDLSSESTVSRIRTEHFPLTLESARPSHTSQYLCASSGIVTDNEQFFGPGTRLTVL.

V and J are TRBV6-4 and TRBJ1-2; 7 positions match TRBD1. The V gene's germline CDR1 is MRHNA and CDR2 SNTAGT. The CDR3 runs to 14 residues. The ends lost 4 bases at V and 6 bases at J; junction bases unmatched: 8. As DNA, the CDR3 is TGTGCCAGCAGTGTACGAGGGGGCGCGGATGGCTACACCTTC. Its translation: CASSVRGGADGYTF.

The chain joins TRBV28 to TRBJ1-1; 7 bases are shared with TRBD1. This CDR3 region has 19 residues. CDR1 and CDR2 from the germline V gene are MDHEN and SYDVKM. J was trimmed by 3 bases and V by 2 bases; bases with no gene match: 18. The CDR3 sequence: CASSLVGPRGENRDTEAFF. In DNA form, the CDR3 reads TGTGCCAGCAGTTTAGTTGGTCCCAGGGGGGAAAATCGGGACACTGAAGCTTTCTTT. Full variable domain (remainder filled in from reference TRBV28 and TRBJ1-1): DVKVTQSSRYLVKRTGEKVFLECVQDMDHENMFWYRQDPGLGLRLIYFSYDVKMKEKGDIPEGYSVSREKKERFSLILESASTNQTSMYLCASSLVGPRGENRDTEAFFGQGTRLTVV.

The chain couples TRBV28 to TRBJ1-4; 9 bases are shared with TRBD1. The V gene end was trimmed by 10 bases and the J gene end by 8 bases; junction bases not matched to a gene: 14. The CDR3 contains 15 residues. Germline loops: CDR1 MDHEN, CDR2 SYDVKM. In DNA form, the CDR3 reads TGTGCCACCCTGCCCCGGACAGGGGTGGGGGAAAAACTGTTTTTT. Translated: CATLPRTGVGEKLFF.

This chain connects TRBV29-1 to TRBJ2-5; TRBD1 agrees at 8 bases. In germline, CDR1 is SQVTM, CDR2 ANQGSEA. The CDR3 length is 15 residues. The junction had 12 bases not matched to a gene; V was cut back by 5 bases and J by 4 bases. The chain's CDR3 is CSVRQSGGNRETQYF. The CDR3 DNA reads as TGCAGCGTTAGACAATCAGGGGGCAATAGAGAGACCCAGTACTTC.

This sequence joins TRBV5-6 and TRBJ1-6; 7 nucleotides agree with TRBD1. The length of the CDR3 is 14 residues. The germline CDR1 and CDR2 sequences are SGHDT and YYEEEE. V lost 4 bases, J lost 6 bases, and 4 bases stayed unmatched. The CDR3 is CASSMGQTNSPLHF. In DNA, the CDR3 is TGTGCCAGCAGCATGGGACAGACTAATTCACCCCTCCACTTT.

The V gene is TRBV11-2, the J gene TRBJ2-7; weak D call: TRBD2 (5 bases). CDR3 length equals 13 residues. Germline CDR1 reads SGHAT; CDR2 reads FQNNGV. V was clipped by 3 bases and J by 2 bases, with 8 bases between them. The CDR3 protein is CASSLAAAYEQYF. CDR3 DNA: TGTGCCAGCAGCTTGGCAGCGGCCTACGAGCAGTACTTC.

J is TRBJ2-7 and V is TRBV19; 9 bases fit TRBD1. The germline CDR1 and CDR2 sequences are LNHDA and SQIVND (reference sequence). V lost 3 bases, J lost 0 bases, and 9 bases stayed unmatched. This CDR3 is built from 17 residues. The CDR3 sequence is CASSIAAGQGSSYEQYF. The CDR3 DNA follows: TGTGCCAGTAGTATCGCTGCTGGACAGGGGAGCTCCTACGAGCAGTACTTC.

The J gene is TRBJ1-2, the V gene TRBV5-1; 7 bases line up with TRBD1. With 0 bases clipped from V and 7 bases from J, the junction kept 6 bases outside the gene matches. The CDR3 runs 14 residues. Germline CDR1 reads SGHRS; CDR2 reads YFSETQ. In DNA form, the CDR3 reads TGCGCCAGCAGCTTGGCCTGGGACAGTAGTGGCTACACCTTC. Translated, it gives CASSLAWDSSGYTF. The full variable domain, in which reference TRBV5-1 and TRBJ1-2 provide the parts outside the CDR3, is KAGVTQTPRYLIKTRGQQVTLSCSPISGHRSVSWYQQTPGQGLQFLFEYFSETQRNKGNFPGRFSGRQFSNSRSEMNVSTLELGDSALYLCASSLAWDSSGYTFGSGTRLTVV.

J is TRBJ1-5 and V is TRBV9; D not certain. This CDR3 is 13 amino acids long. Trimming shortened V by 2 bases and J by 3 bases, and 6 bases separated the two germline ends. CDR1 and CDR2 (germline): SGDLS, YYNGEE. CDR3 sequence: CASSVRPNQPQHF. The CDR3 DNA follows: TGTGCCAGCAGCGTTCGTCCCAATCAGCCCCAGCATTTT.

The chain links TRBV10-2 to TRBJ2-1, with 8 bases matching TRBD2. V gave up 11 bases and J gave up 1 base; unmatched junction bases: 16. CDR3 length: 17 amino acids. Germline V gene lookup returns CDR1 WSHSY and CDR2 SAAADI. CDR3 bases: TGCGCCGCCTATCCCCAAAGCGGGAGTGAGTCCTACAATGAGCAGTTCTTC. This codes for CAAYPQSGSESYNEQFF.

This clone occurred once. The chain joins TRBV6-1 to TRBJ1-2, with D possibly TRBD1 on 5 matching bases. CDR3 length equals 13 residues. Germline values: CDR1 MNHNS, CDR2 SASEGT. V gave up 2 bases and J gave up 4 bases, with 8 bases separating them. The DNA of the CDR3 is TGTGCCAGCAGTGAAAGGGGTGGCTATGGCTACACCTTC. This gives the protein CASSERGGYGYTF.

V usage is TRBV4-2 and J usage is TRBJ2-1, with D perhaps TRBD1 (5 bases). V was cut by 2 bases and J by 0 bases, with 14 bases left in between. This CDR3 comprises 17 residues. CDR1 is LGHNA and CDR2 is YNFKEQ in the germline V gene. This CDR3 is CASSQIGATSSYNEQFF. The CDR3 DNA follows: TGTGCCAGCAGCCAAATTGGGGCGACAAGCTCCTACAATGAGCAGTTCTTC.

This chain joins TRBV14 and TRBJ2-5; a weak D match, TRBD1 (5 bases). The CDR3 is made up of 13 amino acids. The germline CDR1 and CDR2 sequences are SGHDN and FVKESK. Trimming cost V 1 base and J 10 bases, with 13 bases left between them. The CDR3, as DNA: TGTGCCAGCAGCCAAGGGCGTGGGGCTCTCCAGTACTTC. This gives the protein CASSQGRGALQYF. Full variable domain (rest looked up from reference TRBV14 and TRBJ2-5): EAGVTQFPSHSVIEKGQTVTLRCDPISGHDNLYWYRRVMGKEIKFLLHFVKESKQDESGMPNNRFLAERTGGTYSTLKVQPAELEDSGVYFCASSQGRGALQYFGPGTRLLVL.

The CDR3 nucleotides are TGTGCCAGCAGCCACCGGGACAGGGCCTCCTACGAGCAGTACTTC. It codes for CASSHRDRASYEQYF. The chain employs TRBV14 and TRBJ2-7, with 9 bases matching TRBD1. Germline CDR1 reads SGHDN; CDR2 reads FVKESK. The V segment lost 3 bases and the J segment 0 bases; nucleotides outside the gene matches: 3. The CDR3 contains 15 residues.

V is TRBV4-2 and J is TRBJ2-5; TRBD2 matches 9 bases. Germline CDR1 reads LGHNA; CDR2 reads YNFKEQ. J gave up 4 bases and V 3 bases, and 9 bases lay outside the gene matches. The CDR3 has 16 residues. The CDR3 loop is CASSQPGLASAETQYF. CDR3 DNA: TGTGCCAGCAGCCAGCCGGGACTAGCATCGGCAGAGACCCAGTACTTC.

The chain employs TRBV7-8 and TRBJ1-3; 7 nucleotides line up with TRBD1. Germline CDR1 and CDR2: SGHVS and FQNEAQ. The length of the CDR3 is 14 residues. V shed 6 bases and J 7 bases; nucleotides not matched to a gene: 9. This CDR3 is CASRLTGLGNTIYF. The CDR3 nucleotides read TGTGCCAGCAGATTGACAGGGCTAGGGAACACCATATATTTT.

The rearrangement joins TRBV11-3 to TRBJ2-1; perhaps TRBD1 as D (5 bases). Germline CDR1 SGHNT, CDR2 YENEEA. The length of the CDR3 is 14 residues. Trimming stripped 0 bases from V and 3 bases from J, with 6 bases between. The CDR3 is CASSLEDSYNEQFF. The DNA of the CDR3 is TGTGCCAGCAGCTTAGAAGACAGCTACAATGAGCAGTTCTTC.

This clone was counted once. The chain has TRBV27 and TRBJ1-1; maybe TRBD1 (6 bases). The V and J ends lost 5 bases and 11 bases respectively, with 15 bases between them. Germline V gene data show CDR1 as MNHEY and CDR2 as SMNVEV (reference sequence). The CDR3 totals 12 residues. The CDR3 here is CASSHNRDAAFF. The CDR3 coding sequence is TGTGCCAGCAGTCATAACAGGGACGCGGCTTTCTTT.

The V and J genes are TRBV4-2 and TRBJ2-5; the D gene is possibly TRBD2 (5 bases). Germline lookup yields CDR1 LGHNA and CDR2 YNFKEQ. The CDR3 contains 16 residues. V was pared by 0 bases and J by 4 bases, with 15 bases between. This chain's CDR3 is CASSQEGQLEIETQYF. CDR3 in DNA: TGTGCCAGCAGCCAAGAAGGGCAACTAGAGATAGAGACCCAGTACTTC.

The DNA for the CDR3 is TGTGCCAGTAGTCCTACCGGGACATACAATCAGCCCCAGCATTTT. It translates to CASSPTGTYNQPQHF. The J gene is TRBJ1-5, the V gene TRBV19; tentative D call: TRBD1 (6 bases). The CDR3 consists of 15 residues. Germline loops: CDR1 LNHDA, CDR2 SQIVND (reference sequence). The V and J ends lost 5 bases and 3 bases respectively, with 14 bases between them.

The V call is TRBV15, the J call TRBJ2-3; TRBD2 is a possible D gene (6 bases). The CDR3 totals 17 residues. Germline V lookup: CDR1 LNHNV, CDR2 YYDKDF (reference sequence). Trimming cost V 4 bases and J 3 bases, with 20 bases left between them. The CDR3 sequence: CATSNQAGLGWTDTQYF. Here the CDR3 DNA reads TGTGCCACCAGCAACCAGGCGGGGCTTGGATGGACAGATACGCAGTATTTT.

On this clone: Mismatch with germline at one junction end may stem from a read error. The chain carries TRBV5-4 and TRBJ1-5, with D perhaps TRBD1 (5 bases). From germline, CDR1 is SGHNT and CDR2 YYREEE (reference sequence). The CDR3 totals 13 residues. CDR3 in amino acids: CASSLDGAGTVSF. The CDR3 DNA reads TGTGCCAGCAGCTTGGACGGGGCGGGGACGGTCAGTTTT. The full variable domain, rest sourced from reference TRBV5-4 and TRBJ1-5, is ETGVTQSPTHLIKTRGQQVTLRCSSQSGHNTVSWYQQALGQGPQFIFQYYREEENGRGNFPPRFSGLQFPNYSSELNVNALELDDSALYLCASSLDGAGTVSFGDGTRLSIL.

The rearrangement links TRBV7-3 to TRBJ2-3; the match to TRBD2 covers 9 bases. The CDR3 covers 14 residues. J gave up 2 bases and V 6 bases, and 3 bases lay outside the gene matches. Looked up from germline, CDR1 is SGHTA and CDR2 is FQGTGA. This chain's CDR3 is CASRAGGATDTQYF. The DNA for the CDR3 is TGTGCCAGCAGGGCGGGAGGGGCCACAGATACGCAGTATTTT.